This T cell receptor beta chain was identified in a study of blood T cell repertoires in COVID-19. In the study overall: The United States, Italy and Spain were the sources of the acute and convalescent COVID-19 samples.

Germline V gene lookup returns CDR1 MNHEY and CDR2 SMNVEV (reference sequence). The CDR3 has 16 amino acids. V was pared by 0 bases and J by 1 base, with 12 bases between. Data came from immunoSEQ multiplex PCR; TCRdb stores just in-frame clones and leaves some out. The table has around 55,000 clones, about nine tenths seen once. Sequencing was carried out using peripheral blood. The chain is built from TRBV27 and TRBJ2-5, with a possible D match to TRBD2 (5 bases). The TCR comes from a man in his fifties or sixties with active COVID-19. The CDR3 sequence is CASSLSMIEGQETQYF. In DNA, the CDR3 is TGTGCCAGCAGTTTATCGATGATAGAGGGCCAAGAGACCCAGTACTTC.